This TCR beta chain was identified during a study of T cells in narcolepsy. Study overall: Patients with NT1 or NT2 and healthy control donors were enrolled.

Trimming removed 7 bases at V and 0 bases at J, with 8 bases between. The CDR3 has 13 residues. Germline CDR1 MDHEN, CDR2 SYDVKM. Comments on this clone: As yet, its antigen is unknown.

Whole-study findings and limits: Blood of same and different patients, but not healthy controls, reportedly held recurring autoreactive clonotypes. No autoreactive T cell clone sequences appeared in some memory CD4+ repertoires. Autoreactive HCRT-specific and TRIB2-specific clonotypes were marked in same-patient CSF-versus-blood CD4+ comparisons.

Here immunoSEQ multiplex PCR was the method, and the copy in TCRdb shows in-frame clones only, minus some. The sample carries tens of thousands of clones, about 91% recorded once. The chain couples TRBV28 to TRBJ2-3; no firm D call. Sequenced: CD45RA- memory CD4+ T cells from PBMCs. The sequence was collected from a human donor with narcolepsy. The CDR3 nucleotides read TGTGCCAGCACAGTTCCTAGCACAGATACGCAGTATTTT. Encoded protein: CASTVPSTDTQYF.